This TCR beta chain came from a study of control samples from healthy donors and cancer patients. The method was immunoSEQ multiplex PCR; TCRdb's version includes in-frame clones alone and lacks a portion of them. Seen here are approximately 180,000 clones, approximately 92% observed once, and the top ten hold around 2.2%. V was shortened by 4 bases and J by 3 bases, with 15 bases between the two germline ends. This CDR3 has 16 residues. Germline CDR1 is SGHAT and CDR2 is FQNNGV. The sequenced sample was blood. The clonotype originates from a middle-aged woman in good health. The chain employs TRBV11-2 and TRBJ1-4; D is perhaps TRBD1 (5 bases). The CDR3 nucleotides are TGTGCCAGCAGCTCCCACCTGGGGCTTTCTAATGAAAAACTGTTTTTT. It codes for CASSSHLGLSNEKLFF.